This TCR delta chain was captured in a study of Vδ1+ human thymocytes (dated by TCRdb to the late 2010s). The study in broad terms: As a data resource, the study described the mRNA-level TRG and TRD CDR3 repertoires found in highly purified Vdelta1+ thymocytes taken from young children. Validation of the multiplex-based CDR3 amplicon strategy against 5'RACE-based CDR3 amplicon generation methods had been performed previously. The paper as a whole reports these results and caveats: Donors shared many TRG clonotypes (up to roughly 6.9x10^3), but TRD repertoires were essentially private, with at most 116 shared. Because unexpected Vdelta2 sequences could lead to misinterpretation of bulk repertoire data, the authors recommended using highly purified populations and validating at the single-cell level. Because no clustering by age or sex was seen, donors were not stratified by age or sex in the analyses. The thymic TRG and TRD repertoires appeared highly polyclonal, with Gaussian CDR3 length distributions, in contrast to the oligoclonal repertoires of peripheral blood. About 20% of thymic TRD sequences were found to be Vdelta2 (and few were Vdelta3) despite high sort purity, in contrast to peripheral blood Vdelta1+ controls.

RNA was extracted with the RNeasy mini kit and reverse transcribed using Superscript III. To generate the CDR3 amplicons, a multiplex PCR was run using pooled V-gene forward primers together with a constant-region reverse primer that carried Illumina adaptor overhangs. After gel purification, the amplicons were indexed with Nextera index primers over approximately 8 extra PCR cycles and then purified using AMPure XP beads. Sequencing of libraries was performed on an Illumina MiSeq using paired-end 250 bp reads, dual indexing and an approximately 21% PhiX spike-in. As for the authors' bioinformatics: FastQC was used to quality check the reads, while ea-utils fastq-join merged the TRG read pairs. IMGT/HighV-QUEST was used to annotate the sequences, only productive sequences with an unambiguous V-gene assignment were kept, and clonotypes were defined as sequences sharing an identical CDR3 sequence. VDJtools 1.1.1, tcR 2.2.3, Treemap and vegan Shannon diversity in R 3.4.4 were used for downstream analysis. TCRdb called clones from the public reads with CATT, and repeated DNA sequences were later combined into one row. The V and J calls were determined by TCRdb, not by the authors. This sample has some 19,000 delta-chain clones in its table, and 7% to 8.5% of those were observed once. Together, the top ten hold almost 1% of the sample.

CDR1 TSWWSYY and CDR2 QGS are derived from the germline V gene. From the cysteine through the phenylalanine, the CDR3 covers 16 amino acids. CDR3 DNA is the only sequence kept; it has 48 bases, read in frame from the first base. Thymic samples were depleted of alphabeta T cells, then CD3+ TCRVdelta1+ TCRVdelta2- thymocytes were FACS-sorted. The purity of the sorted Vdelta1+ thymocytes was between about 96% and 99.6%. The thymic specimens were obtained from several paediatric patients who were undergoing corrective cardiac surgery and ranged in age from roughly 5 days to 15 months. The thymic tissue was dispersed, and mononuclear cells were isolated using a Histopaque-1077 density gradient. Staining used anti-TCRVdelta1 clone TS8.2, anti-TCRVdelta2 clone B6, anti-CD3 clone HIT3a and anti-TCRalphabeta clone IP26 antibodies. This clone has just a few counts. The clone's antigen remains unknown. The junction departs from the called germline gene at one end, perhaps through a read error. Other DNA sequences in the sample encode the same CDR3.

This sequence originates from a child in the first two years of life who had congenital heart surgery. The material sequenced was Vdelta1+ gamma-delta thymocytes from the thymus. The cell subset or site tag for this specimen amounts to: FACS-sorted CD3+ TCRalphabeta- TCRVdelta1+ TCRVdelta2- thymocytes. The rearrangement joined TRDV1 to TRDJ1; the D region possibly corresponds to TRDD2 (5 bases align). The CDR3 region reads CALGEIYSPYSDKLIF. The sequenced DNA is TGTGCTCTTGGGGAAATATACTCTCCCTACTCCGATAAACTCATCTTC.